This T cell receptor (beta chain) was identified in a study of human CD8 memory T cell subsets (dated by TCRdb to the early 2020s). In the study overall: TCRbeta repertoires of stem-like (TSTEM), progenitor exhausted-like (TPEX) and effector memory CD8+ T cell subsets were compared to assess their clonal relationships. Six donors each provided TSTEM, TPEX and effector memory subsets, and TCRbeta repertoires were obtained from all six. Paper-wide results and their limitations: Normalized Shannon-Wiener diversity was similarly high in TSTEM and TPEX subsets, while effector memory subsets were less diverse by comparison. Clonotypes were shared with effector memory cells by both stem-like subsets, but only minimal overlap was found between TSTEM and TPEX repertoires, suggesting distinct antigen spectra. Only TCRbeta chains were sequenced, and repertoire comparisons rested on over five donors tested with paired t-tests and Bonferroni correction. Chao1 estimates suggested greater repertoire diversity in TSTEM than in TPEX subsets, potentially reflecting a broader range of specificities.

Density gradient separation was used to isolate peripheral blood mononuclear cells from healthy donor buffy coats. The study enriched total CD8+ T cells through negative magnetic separation using EasySep or MojoSort CD8+ T cell isolation kits. For each subset, total RNA was extracted using an RNeasy Mini Kit from duplicate vials of 150,000 sorted CD8+ T cells. PBMCs were used either fresh or after cryopreservation in fetal bovine serum containing 10% DMSO. Fluorescence-activated cell sorting on a FACSAria III was used to sort CD8+ T cell subsets to purity. A Human TCR Profiling Kit was used to prepare UMI-labeled 5' RACE TCRbeta libraries. Every TCRbeta library was prepared in parallel with an identical number of PCR cycles. Per the source publication's procedure: Between roughly 2,800 and 20,000 functional CDR3beta clonotypes were contained in each TCRbeta library. MIGEC 1.2.9 handled UMI extraction and consensus assembly, with a minimum of three reads required per UMI. In-frame CDR3beta repertoires were extracted with MiXCR 3.0.3. Each sample was downsampled to 42,000 randomly selected UMIs before diversity metrics were calculated in VDJtools 1.2.1. For the top 3,000 clones of each sample pair, the repertoire overlap metrics D, R and F2 were calculated in VDJtools. TCRdb reprocessed the sequencing reads and holds a single record per CDR3 protein sequence, with no DNA. The V and J calls reflect TCRdb's pipeline rather than the authors' work. The sample's own table lists 3,500 to 5,000 distinct CDR3 sequences. The top ten clones comprise 33% of the sample.

Based on the germline V gene, the CDR1 and CDR2 sequences are KGHDR and SFDVKD. The CDR3 starts with the cysteine, ends with the phenylalanine, and has 13 residues. No nucleotide data were recorded. Frequency alone marks this clonotype as medium-sized (0.01 to 0.1%); no count is stored. Its binding antigen is unknown. The chain joins TRBV24-1 to TRBJ1-2; TCRdb's D gene call, TRBD1, goes unchecked for lack of DNA. Specimen: CD8+ T cells from PBMCs. This clonotype originated in a human donor in good health. The CDR3: CATSDTTGTGYTF.